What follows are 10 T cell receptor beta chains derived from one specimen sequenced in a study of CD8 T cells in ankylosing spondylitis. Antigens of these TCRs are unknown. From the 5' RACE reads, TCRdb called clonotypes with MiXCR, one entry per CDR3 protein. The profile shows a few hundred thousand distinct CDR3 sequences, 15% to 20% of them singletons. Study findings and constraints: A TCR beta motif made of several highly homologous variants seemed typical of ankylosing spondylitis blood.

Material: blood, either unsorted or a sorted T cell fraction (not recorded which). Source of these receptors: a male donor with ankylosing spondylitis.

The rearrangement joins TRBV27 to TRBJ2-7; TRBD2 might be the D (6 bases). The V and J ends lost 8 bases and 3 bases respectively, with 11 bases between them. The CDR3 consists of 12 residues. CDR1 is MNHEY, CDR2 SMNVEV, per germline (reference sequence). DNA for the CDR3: TGTGCCAGCGGGCTAGCGAACTACGAGCAGTACTTC. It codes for CASGLANYEQYF.

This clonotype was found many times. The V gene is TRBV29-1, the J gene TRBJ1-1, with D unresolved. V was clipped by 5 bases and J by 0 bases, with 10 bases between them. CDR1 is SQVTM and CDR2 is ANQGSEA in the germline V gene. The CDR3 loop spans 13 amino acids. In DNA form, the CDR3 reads TGCAGCGTTACTGACCCGATGAACACTGAAGCTTTCTTT. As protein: CSVTDPMNTEAFF. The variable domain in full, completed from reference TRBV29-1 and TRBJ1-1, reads SAVISQKPSRDICQRGTSLTIQCQVDSQVTMMFWYRQQPGQSLTLIATANQGSEATYESGFVIDKFPISRPNLTFSTLTVSNMSPEDSSIYLCSVTDPMNTEAFFGQGTRLTVV.

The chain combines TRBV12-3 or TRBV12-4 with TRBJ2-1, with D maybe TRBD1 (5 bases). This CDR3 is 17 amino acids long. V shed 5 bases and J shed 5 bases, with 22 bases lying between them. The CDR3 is CASSPPLPRLGDNEQFF. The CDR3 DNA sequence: TGTGCCAGCAGTCCCCCATTACCGAGGCTAGGGGACAATGAGCAGTTCTTC.

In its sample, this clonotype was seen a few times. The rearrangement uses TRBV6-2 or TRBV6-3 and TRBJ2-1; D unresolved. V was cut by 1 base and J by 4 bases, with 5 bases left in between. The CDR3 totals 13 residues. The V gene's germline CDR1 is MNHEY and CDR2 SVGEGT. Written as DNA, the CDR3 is TGTGCCAGCAGTTACTACTATTACAATGAGCAGTTCTTC. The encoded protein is CASSYYYYNEQFF.

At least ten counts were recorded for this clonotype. CDR3 loop: CASTSFNEQFF. CDR3 in DNA: TGTGCCAGCACCTCATTCAATGAGCAGTTCTTC. The rearrangement uses TRBV25-1 and TRBJ2-1, with D hard to call. The CDR3 sequence is 11 residues long. The ends were cut back, 7 bases at V and 6 bases at J, with 7 bases in the middle. Germline V gene sequence: CDR1 MGHDK, CDR2 SYGVNS.

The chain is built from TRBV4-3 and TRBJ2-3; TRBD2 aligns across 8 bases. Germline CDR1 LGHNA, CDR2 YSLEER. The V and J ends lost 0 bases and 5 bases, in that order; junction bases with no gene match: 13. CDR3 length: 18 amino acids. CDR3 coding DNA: TGCGCCAGCAGCCAAGAAGAGGGGTGGAGCGGGAGACGAGATACGCAGTATTTT. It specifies CASSQEEGWSGRRDTQYF.

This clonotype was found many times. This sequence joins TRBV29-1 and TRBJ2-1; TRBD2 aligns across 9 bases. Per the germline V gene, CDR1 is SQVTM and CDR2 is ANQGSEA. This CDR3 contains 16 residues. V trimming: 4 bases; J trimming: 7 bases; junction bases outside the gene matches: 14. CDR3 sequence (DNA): TGCAGCGTTGTTAATAGCGGGGGCCATACGCGGAATGAGCAGTTCTTC. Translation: CSVVNSGGHTRNEQFF.

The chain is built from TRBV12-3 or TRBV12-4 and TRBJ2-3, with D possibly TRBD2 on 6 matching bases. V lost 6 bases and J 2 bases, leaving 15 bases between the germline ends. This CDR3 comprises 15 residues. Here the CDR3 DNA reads TGTGCCAGCAGCCTCGCAGGAGGGCACACAGATACGCAGTATTTT. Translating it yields CASSLAGGHTDTQYF.

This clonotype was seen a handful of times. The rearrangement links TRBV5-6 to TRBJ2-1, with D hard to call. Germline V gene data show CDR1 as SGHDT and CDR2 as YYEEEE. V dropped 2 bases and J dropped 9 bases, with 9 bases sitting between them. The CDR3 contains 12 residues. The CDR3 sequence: CASSFGYAEQFF. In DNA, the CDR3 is TGTGCCAGCAGCTTTGGGTATGCTGAGCAGTTCTTC.

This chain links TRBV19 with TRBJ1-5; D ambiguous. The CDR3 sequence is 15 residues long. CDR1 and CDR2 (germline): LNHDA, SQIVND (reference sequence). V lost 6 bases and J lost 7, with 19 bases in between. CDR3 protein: CASSPLTADVQPQHF. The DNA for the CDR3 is TGTGCCAGTAGCCCTTTGACCGCCGATGTCCAGCCCCAGCATTTT.